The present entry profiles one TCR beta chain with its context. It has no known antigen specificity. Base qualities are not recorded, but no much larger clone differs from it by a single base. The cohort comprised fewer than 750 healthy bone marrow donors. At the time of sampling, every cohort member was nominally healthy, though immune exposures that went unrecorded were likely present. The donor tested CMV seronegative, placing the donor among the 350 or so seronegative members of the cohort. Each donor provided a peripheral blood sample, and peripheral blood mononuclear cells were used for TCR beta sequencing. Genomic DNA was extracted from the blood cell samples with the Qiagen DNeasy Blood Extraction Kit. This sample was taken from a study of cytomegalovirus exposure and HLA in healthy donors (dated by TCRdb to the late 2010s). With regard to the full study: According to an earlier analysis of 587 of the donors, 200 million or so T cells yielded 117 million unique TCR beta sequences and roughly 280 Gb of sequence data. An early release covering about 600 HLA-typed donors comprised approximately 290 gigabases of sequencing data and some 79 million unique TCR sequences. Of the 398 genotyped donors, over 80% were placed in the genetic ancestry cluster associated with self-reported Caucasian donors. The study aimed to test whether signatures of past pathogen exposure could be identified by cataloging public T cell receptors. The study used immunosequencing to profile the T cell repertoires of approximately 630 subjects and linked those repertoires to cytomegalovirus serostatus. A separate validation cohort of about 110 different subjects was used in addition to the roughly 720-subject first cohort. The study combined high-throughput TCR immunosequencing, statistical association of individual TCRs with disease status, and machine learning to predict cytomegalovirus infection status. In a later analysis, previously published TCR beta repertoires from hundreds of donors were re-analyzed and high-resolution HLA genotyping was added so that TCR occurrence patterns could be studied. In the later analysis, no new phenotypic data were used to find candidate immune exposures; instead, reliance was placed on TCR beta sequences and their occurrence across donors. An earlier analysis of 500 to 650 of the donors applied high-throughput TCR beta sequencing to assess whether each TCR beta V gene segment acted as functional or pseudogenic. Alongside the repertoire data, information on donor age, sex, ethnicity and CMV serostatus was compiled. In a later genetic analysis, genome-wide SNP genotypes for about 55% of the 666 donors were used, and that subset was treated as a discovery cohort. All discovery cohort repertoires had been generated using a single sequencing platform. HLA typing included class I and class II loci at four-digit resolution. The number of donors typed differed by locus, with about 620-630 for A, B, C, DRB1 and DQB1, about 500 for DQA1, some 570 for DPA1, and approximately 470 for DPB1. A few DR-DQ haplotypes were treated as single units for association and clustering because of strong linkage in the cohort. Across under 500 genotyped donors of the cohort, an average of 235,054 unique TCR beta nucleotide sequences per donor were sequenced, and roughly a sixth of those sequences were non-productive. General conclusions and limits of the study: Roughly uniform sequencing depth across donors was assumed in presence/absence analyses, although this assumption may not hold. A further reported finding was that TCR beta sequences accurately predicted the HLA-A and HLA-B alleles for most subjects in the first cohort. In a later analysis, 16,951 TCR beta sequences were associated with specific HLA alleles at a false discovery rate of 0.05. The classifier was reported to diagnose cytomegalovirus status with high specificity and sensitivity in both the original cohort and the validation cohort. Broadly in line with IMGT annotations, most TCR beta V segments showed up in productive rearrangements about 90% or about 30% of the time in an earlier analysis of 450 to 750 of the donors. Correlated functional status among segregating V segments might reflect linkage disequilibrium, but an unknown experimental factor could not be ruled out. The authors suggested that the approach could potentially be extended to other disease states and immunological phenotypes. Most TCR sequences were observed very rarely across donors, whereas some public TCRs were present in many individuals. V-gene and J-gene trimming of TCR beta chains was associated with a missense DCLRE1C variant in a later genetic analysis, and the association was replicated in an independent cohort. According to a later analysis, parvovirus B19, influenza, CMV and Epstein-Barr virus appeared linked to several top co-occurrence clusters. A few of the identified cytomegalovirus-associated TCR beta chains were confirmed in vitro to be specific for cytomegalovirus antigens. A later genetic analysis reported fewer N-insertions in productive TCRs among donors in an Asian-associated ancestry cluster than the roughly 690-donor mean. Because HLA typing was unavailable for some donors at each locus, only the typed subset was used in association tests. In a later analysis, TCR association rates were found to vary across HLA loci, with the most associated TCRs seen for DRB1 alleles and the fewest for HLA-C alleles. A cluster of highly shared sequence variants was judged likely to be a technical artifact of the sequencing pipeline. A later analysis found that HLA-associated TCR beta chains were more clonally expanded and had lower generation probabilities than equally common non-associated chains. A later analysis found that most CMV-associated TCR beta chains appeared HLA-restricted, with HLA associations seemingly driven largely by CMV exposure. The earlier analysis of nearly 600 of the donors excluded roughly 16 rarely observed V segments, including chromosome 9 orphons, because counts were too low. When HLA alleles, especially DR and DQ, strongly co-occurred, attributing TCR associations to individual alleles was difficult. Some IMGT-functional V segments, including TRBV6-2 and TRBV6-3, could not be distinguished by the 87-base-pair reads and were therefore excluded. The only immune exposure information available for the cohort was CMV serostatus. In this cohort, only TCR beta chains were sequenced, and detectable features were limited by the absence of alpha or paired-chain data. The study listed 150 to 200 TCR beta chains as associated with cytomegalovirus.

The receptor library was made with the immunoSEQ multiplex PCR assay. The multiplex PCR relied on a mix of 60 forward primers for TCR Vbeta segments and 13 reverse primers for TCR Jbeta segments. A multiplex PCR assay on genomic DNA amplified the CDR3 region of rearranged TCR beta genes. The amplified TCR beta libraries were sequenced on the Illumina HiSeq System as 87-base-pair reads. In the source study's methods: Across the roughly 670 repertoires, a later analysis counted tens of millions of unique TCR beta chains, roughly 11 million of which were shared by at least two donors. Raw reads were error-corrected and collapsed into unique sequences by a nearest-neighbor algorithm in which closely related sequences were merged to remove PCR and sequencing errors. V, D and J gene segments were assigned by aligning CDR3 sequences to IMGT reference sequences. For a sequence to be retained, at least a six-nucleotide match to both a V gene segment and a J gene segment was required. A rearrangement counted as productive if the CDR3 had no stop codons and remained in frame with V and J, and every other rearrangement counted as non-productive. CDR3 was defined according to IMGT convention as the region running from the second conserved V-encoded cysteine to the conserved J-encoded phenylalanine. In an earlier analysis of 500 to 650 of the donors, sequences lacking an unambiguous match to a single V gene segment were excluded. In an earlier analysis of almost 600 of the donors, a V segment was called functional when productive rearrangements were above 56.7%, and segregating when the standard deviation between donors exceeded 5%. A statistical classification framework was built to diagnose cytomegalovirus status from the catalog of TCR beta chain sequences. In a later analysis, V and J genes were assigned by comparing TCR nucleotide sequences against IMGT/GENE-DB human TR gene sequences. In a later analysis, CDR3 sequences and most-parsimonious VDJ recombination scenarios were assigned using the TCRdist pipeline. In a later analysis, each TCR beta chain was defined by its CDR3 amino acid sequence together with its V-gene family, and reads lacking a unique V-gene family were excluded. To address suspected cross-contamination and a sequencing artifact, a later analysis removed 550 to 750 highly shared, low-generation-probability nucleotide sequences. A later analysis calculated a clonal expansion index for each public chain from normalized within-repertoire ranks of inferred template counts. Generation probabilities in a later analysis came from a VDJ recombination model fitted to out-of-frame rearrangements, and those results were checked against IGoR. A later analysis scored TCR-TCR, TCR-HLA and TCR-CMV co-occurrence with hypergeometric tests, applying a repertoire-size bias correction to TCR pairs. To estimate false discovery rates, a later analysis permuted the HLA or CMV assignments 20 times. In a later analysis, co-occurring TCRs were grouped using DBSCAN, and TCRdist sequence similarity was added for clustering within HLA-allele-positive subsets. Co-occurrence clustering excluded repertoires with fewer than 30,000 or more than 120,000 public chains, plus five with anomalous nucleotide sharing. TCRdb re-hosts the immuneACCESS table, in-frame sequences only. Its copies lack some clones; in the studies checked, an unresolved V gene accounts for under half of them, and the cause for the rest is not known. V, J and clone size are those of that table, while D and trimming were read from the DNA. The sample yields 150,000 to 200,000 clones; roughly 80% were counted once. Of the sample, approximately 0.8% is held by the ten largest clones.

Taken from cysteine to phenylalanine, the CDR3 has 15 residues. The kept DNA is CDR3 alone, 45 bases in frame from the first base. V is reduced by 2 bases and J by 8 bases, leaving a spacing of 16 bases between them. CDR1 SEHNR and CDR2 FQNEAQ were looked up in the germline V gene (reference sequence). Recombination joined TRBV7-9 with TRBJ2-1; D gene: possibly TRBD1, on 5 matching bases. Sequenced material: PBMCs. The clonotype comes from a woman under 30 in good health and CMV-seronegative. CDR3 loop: CASSLLLGVLDEQFF. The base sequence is TGTGCCAGCAGCTTACTGCTAGGGGTCCTAGATGAGCAGTTCTTC.